This T cell receptor (beta chain) was profiled in a study of shared clonotypes between healthy human individuals (dated by TCRdb to 2018 to 2021). Context from the whole study: A few men and a couple of women, aged 18 to 49 years, made up the cohort. For each donor, CD4 naive and CD4 memory were each run on three plates, CD8 naive on two plates, and CD8 memory on one plate. To estimate repertoire size and how much clonotype sharing occurs between individuals, the study deeply sequenced the blood TCR repertoires of roughly 5 healthy adults. To increase sequencing depth and limit assay-specific biases, TCR repertoire library preparation and sequencing were carried out by different laboratories using diverse techniques. Each donor's leukapheresis produced roughly between roughly 0.94 and 9.5 billion PBMCs. The investigation overall reported the following: Sampling was restricted to blood, and TCR repertoires in tissues likely differ from the TCR repertoires found in blood. When a few donors were compared, the shared fraction of clonotypes was about 5.2% for naive CD4, 3.5% to 4% for naive CD8, roughly 2.5% for memory CD4, and 0.35% to 0.4% for memory CD8. Compared with non-shared clonotypes, clonotypes shared by all four sorted-subset donors had higher generation probabilities. Because the study included only a small number of donors, the genetic and exposure-history diversity represented was limited. Rarefaction of sorted-subset datasets indicated incomplete sequencing despite the large sequencing depth. Pairwise subsampling led to the expectation that sequencing depth would affect the degree of clonotype sharing among donors. Naive subsets generally had larger estimated clonotype richness than memory subsets did.

TCR CDR3 regions were amplified from genomic DNA by multiplex PCR using the deep immunoSEQ assay. Extracted genomic DNA from each cell subset was distributed evenly across all wells of several immunoSEQ 96-well plates, and each plate was treated as a replicate. Each replicate PCR for sorted subsets received approximately 200 ng genomic DNA, equal to tens of thousands of T cell genomes. The purified libraries were quantified using a Qubit 3.0 fluorometer, sized with a Bioanalyzer 2100, and then quantified again using the KAPA Library Quantification kit. A separate single-read 150-cycle Illumina NextSeq 550 flow cell was used to sequence each immunoSEQ 96-well plate. Per the source publication's procedure: Because the immunoSEQ output included only junctional sequences and no quality scores, the filtering could not be the same as the filtering used for full-length reads. Sequences were annotated with PyIR, a Python wrapper for IgBLAST v1.9, using IMGT germline references to assign V/J genes and CDR3. Reads were removed for weak V/J assignments (E-value above 1e-6), missing CDR3, stop codons, out-of-frame junctions, or ambiguous translated residues. V3J clonotypes were defined by identical inferred V gene, J gene, and CDR3 amino acid sequence. Percentage overlap between repertoires was computed as shared unique clonotypes divided by the size of the smaller repertoire. Three approaches were used to assess repertoire richness: RTK rarefaction, the Chao1 estimator, and Recon v2.1 estimates of unobserved clonotypes. For all TCRbeta clonotypes obtained by the gDNA method from a handful of donors, generation probabilities were computed with OLGA. The immuneACCESS repertoire file appears here via TCRdb, limited to in-frame rearrangements. These files lack a portion of the clones; in checked studies, under half of the deficit traces to unresolved V genes, and the cause of the others is not known. V and J calls and clone size are as listed in that table; D and trimming were resolved from the DNA. Here the sample has 2,500,000 or so clones; under 95% occur a single time. 0.36% of the sample is held by the ten biggest clonotypes.

Its CDR3 holds 18 amino acids, cysteine through phenylalanine. The sequence is cut down to CDR3 DNA, 54 bases in frame from base 1. From V the trimming removes 3 bases and from J it removes 1 base, while the gene matches leave 11 bases of the junction unaccounted for. Sequences MDHEN (CDR1) and SYDVKM (CDR2) are obtained from the germline V gene. The donors were healthy, HIV-negative adults who had no recently reported acute infections or vaccinations. Only Caucasian adults living in Nashville, Tennessee, USA were represented among the donors. Magnetic negative selection was used to enrich CD4+ T cells, after which naive cells were positively selected on CD45RA and the negative fraction became the memory subset. After blood collection by leukapheresis, PBMCs were isolated using Ficoll-Histopaque density gradient centrifugation and then cryopreserved in the vapor phase of liquid nitrogen. Purity and quantity of every magnetically sorted T cell population were checked by analytical flow cytometry. Genomic DNA was isolated from each sorted fraction and quantified by UV absorbance on a Nanodrop 2000c.

With regard to this clone: Its antigen has not been determined. Base quality data are lacking; no much larger clone is found one base away.

The sequence links TRBV28 to TRBJ1-5; the junction holds 8 bases that match TRBD1. The sample comprised naive CD4+ T cells from PBMCs. The cell subset or site label of this sample denotes: CD45RA+ positively selected. This sequence originates from a man aged 18 to 29 in good health. Some clones in this sample may be carry-over from other donors' samples. The sequence in DNA is TGTGCCAGCAGTTTGGTCGCACAGGGGGGAAGGAGCAATCAGCCCCAGCATTTT. This yields the protein CASSLVAQGGRSNQPQHF.